The TCR beta chain described here comes from a study of identical twins' blood T cells. This clonotype has more than one count but fewer than ten. Its antigen remains unknown. TCR cDNA libraries came from RNA via a modified published protocol. Per the original data handling: Each donor had about 100,000 to nearly 550,000 clonotypes. One entry per CDR3 protein results from TCRdb running MiXCR on the 5' RACE reads. Clone size and V and J calls follow TCRdb, not the original study. The data contain 350,000 to 400,000 distinct CDR3 sequences, approximately 30% of them singletons. The study's findings and limits: Twin repertoire similarity may partly reflect shared environment.

The sequenced sample was PBMCs. This TCR derives from a woman aged 18-50 years in good health.

The CDR3 region is CASSLIVSQAFF. CDR3 sequence (DNA): TGTGCCAGCAGCTTAATCGTCAGCCAAGCTTTCTTT. The chain recombines TRBV7-8 with TRBJ1-1; D gene ambiguous. The V end lost 2 bases, the J end lost 9 bases, and 10 bases lay between the germline ends. The CDR3 contains 12 residues. In germline, CDR1 is SGHVS, CDR2 FQNEAQ.